The source of this T cell receptor (beta chain) is a study of tumor-infiltrating lymphocytes in primary liver carcinoma. Study-wide results and caveats: Only about 8-24% of top clones showed up in all five tumor regions. Against blood, tumors held a significantly higher top-250-clone fraction (p = 0.039). Tumor-adjacent and tumor-blood pairs showed less overlap than tumor region pairs.

The roughly 17-31 mg bulk tissue piece was not sorted before simultaneous RNA and DNA extraction. With regard to this clonotype: The antigen is undetermined.

cDNA specific to TCR beta was made from around 470 ng of total RNA, with a constant-region primer employed for priming. Three nested multiplex PCR rounds, a slightly modified ARM-PCR method, built the TCR beta libraries. MiXCR, run by TCRdb on the multiplex PCR reads, gives a single entry per CDR3 protein. The repertoire holds about 120,000 distinct CDR3 sequences, with 55% to 65% as singletons. The sequencing input was liver tumor tissue from sampling region 1. As to subset: tumor region T1, superior pole. The receptor was isolated from a woman in her fifties or sixties with primary liver carcinoma and hepatitis B virus infection.

CDR3 coding DNA: TGCAGCGTTGTTCCAGGGAACGAAACCACCATATATTTT. Encoded protein: CSVVPGNETTIYF. The chain joins TRBV29-1 to TRBJ1-3, with D perhaps TRBD1 (5 bases). Germline V lookup: CDR1 SQVTM, CDR2 ANQGSEA. Trimming stripped 4 bases from V and 9 bases from J, with 16 bases between. CDR3 size: 13 residues.